This T cell receptor (beta chain) was found in a study of spatial heterogeneity in lung cancer (dated by TCRdb to 2018 to 2020). About the full investigation: The donors were some 70 patients from the lung TRACERx cohort who had early-stage, untreated non-small cell lung cancer. The study linked features of the TCR repertoire to counts of nonsynonymous mutations, which were determined by whole-exome sequencing of tumor tissue. Follow-up PBMC samples were sequenced whenever available, with the median time to follow-up being two to three years after resection. In non-small cell lung cancer, the study made a quantitative comparison of TCR alpha and beta repertoires among multiple tumor regions, matched nontumor lung and blood. Beta-chain transcripts were consistently detected in greater numbers than alpha-chain transcripts, which likely reflects a higher abundance of beta-chain transcripts. At surgery, both alpha and beta chains were TCR-sequenced in 220 tumor regions, approximately 64 matched nontumor lung samples and a few dozen PBMC samples. In the raw uncorrected reads, each unique combination of TCR and UMI appeared more than ten times on average. The study at large found these results: Comparisons of baseline and follow-up blood repertoires included only around 13 patients. Additional single-cell paired TCR alpha and beta sequencing was considered necessary to confirm, at a functional level, the hypothesis that regional TCRs recognize regional mutations. Ubiquitous expanded tumor TCRs were detected in blood more often at tumor resection than at routine follow-up.

To prepare the library, 5' RACE was applied. The sequencer listed for this sample is NextSeq 500. The TCR library protocol attached a unique molecular identifier to each TCR cDNA molecule to allow correction of PCR and sequencing errors. The paper's data handling went like this. TCR identification, UMI-based error correction and CDR3 extraction were all carried out with Decombinator tools. TCRs above a frequency of 2 per 1,000, corresponding to the top 1% of the tumor frequency distribution, were defined as expanded. Renyi diversity was computed with the R vegan package after each repertoire had been subsampled 100 times to 5,000 TCRs. CDR3 similarity networks were built from amino acid triplet string-kernel similarity, with CDR3s being connected when pairwise similarity was above 0.82. TCRdb reanalyzed the raw reads on its own, using fastp at Q25 for trimming and MiXCR for clone calling, and kept in-frame beta chains. Identical CDR3 proteins give one entry, which carries the most common genes and DNA. The V and J calls and clone size come from TCRdb's table, not from the authors' own analysis. The sample has about 47,000 distinct CDR3 sequences on record, roughly 8.1% of them singletons. Around 35% of the sample comes from the top ten.

Comments on this clonotype: This clone's antigen is unknown. It has no much larger one-base neighbor in the sample; base qualities were not kept.

The meaning of the sample's time point label: blood at routine non-recurrence follow-up after resection. Without any cell sorting, TCR sequencing was performed on whole RNA extracted either from tumor and nontumor lung tissue or from cryopreserved PBMC samples. Patients were selected for TCR sequencing only if sufficient RNA was available from at least two tumor regions. This receptor was taken from a female donor with early-stage non-small cell lung cancer. Specimen: PBMCs, collected at follow-up.

At the DNA level, the sequence is TGTGCCAGCTCACCACAAGACTGGACAGATACGCAGTATTTT. This gives the protein CASSPQDWTDTQYF. The chain couples TRBV18 to TRBJ2-3, with the D gene not confidently named. Deletion took 1 base off V and 3 bases off J, with a span of 8 bases between the germline ends. CDR1 and CDR2, looked up from the germline V gene, are KGHSH and LQKENI. From its cysteine to its phenylalanine, the CDR3 spans 14 amino acids. Just the 42-base CDR3 DNA is kept, in frame starting at base 1.